The source of this TCR beta chain is a study of technical replicates of blood from a handful of donors (dated by TCRdb to between 2016 and 2019). Library creation used the immunoSEQ multiplex PCR assay. TCRdb stores this immuneACCESS table with in-frame sequences only. Part of the clones is absent; in the studies checked, under half of the shortfall reflects unresolved V genes, and no reason is known for the rest. This sample gives some 93,000 clones in total; about 96% of them show up just once. More than 0.2% of the sample is in the top ten clones. Based on the germline V gene (reference sequence), the CDR1 and CDR2 sequences are LNHDA and SQIVND. Unmatched junction bases come to 4, with V trimmed by 4 bases and J by 6 bases. The CDR3, cysteine through phenylalanine, is 14 amino acids long. Of all the DNA, just the CDR3 is kept, 42 bases in frame from base 1. Comment on this clone: This receptor's antigen is unknown. No much larger clonotype is one base removed from it; base qualities were not supplied.

The receptor was isolated from a human donor in good health. Material: T cells isolated from PBMCs. The V and J genes are TRBV19 and TRBJ2-2; 8 middle bases align to TRBD1. The CDR3 protein is CASSSMDRAGELFF. The sequenced DNA is TGTGCCAGTAGTAGCATGGACAGGGCCGGGGAGCTGTTTTTT.